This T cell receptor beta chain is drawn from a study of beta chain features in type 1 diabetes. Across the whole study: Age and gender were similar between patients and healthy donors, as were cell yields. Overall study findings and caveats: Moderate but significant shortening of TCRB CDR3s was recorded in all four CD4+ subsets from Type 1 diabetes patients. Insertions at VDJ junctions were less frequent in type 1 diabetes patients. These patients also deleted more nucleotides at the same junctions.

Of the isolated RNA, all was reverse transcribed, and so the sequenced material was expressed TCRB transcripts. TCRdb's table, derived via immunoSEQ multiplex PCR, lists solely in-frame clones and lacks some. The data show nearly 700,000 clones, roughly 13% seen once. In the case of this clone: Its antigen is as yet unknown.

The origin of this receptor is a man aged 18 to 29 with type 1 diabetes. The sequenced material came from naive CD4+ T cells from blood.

The CDR3 region is CALGQGTYEQYF. CDR3 bases: TGTGCCTTAGGACAGGGAACCTACGAGCAGTACTTC. This chain joins TRBV30 and TRBJ2-5, with 8 bases identical to TRBD1. The better agreement between TRBJ2-7 and the DNA end casts doubt on the J call. The CDR3 is made up of 12 amino acids. Germline CDR1 GTSNPN, CDR2 SVGIG (reference sequence).